This entry describes one T cell receptor (beta chain). One end of the junction does not line up with germline, which may come from a read error. These data are taken from a study of blood T cell repertoires in COVID-19. Clones were sequenced by immunoSEQ multiplex PCR, and TCRdb holds only the in-frame ones, with some missing. The sample carries around 120,000 clones, about 87% recorded once. Germline assignment: CDR1 LGHDT and CDR2 YNNKEL (reference sequence). The CDR3 is made up of 15 amino acids. The sample taken for sequencing was peripheral blood. The chain uses TRBV3-1 (or the pseudogene TRBV3-2) and TRBJ2-7; TRBD2 might be the D (5 bases). The source is a woman in her sixties or seventies with acute or convalescent COVID-19. Written as DNA, the CDR3 is TGTGCCAGCAGCCAGAGACCTGCTAGCTCCCACGAGCAGTACTTC. Residues: CASSQRPASSHEQYF.